Shown below are 5 T cell receptor beta chains from a single sample sequenced in a study of blood T cell repertoires in COVID-19. Clones were sequenced by immunoSEQ multiplex PCR, and TCRdb holds only the in-frame ones, with some missing. This table holds roughly 570,000 clones, about 89% found once. Material: peripheral blood. These receptors came from a woman in her forties or fifties with COVID-19, enrolled during active disease.

V is TRBV5-5 and J is TRBJ1-5; 7 bases fit TRBD1. This CDR3 is built from 17 residues. Unmatched junction bases numbered 21, after V lost 4 bases and J lost 11 bases. Germline V gene sequence: CDR1 SGHKS, CDR2 YYEKEE (reference sequence). CDR3 region: CASSEGQSILQDRAQHF. CDR3 nucleotide sequence: TGTGCCAGCAGCGAGGGACAGTCGATCCTGCAGGATAGGGCCCAGCATTTT. The full variable domain, its missing parts supplied by reference TRBV5-5 and TRBJ1-5, is DAGVTQSPTHLIKTRGQQVTLRCSPISGHKSVSWYQQVLGQGPQFIFQYYEKEERGRGNFPDRFSARQFPNYSSELNVNALLLGDSALYLCASSEGQSILQDRAQHFGDGTRLSIL.

This sequence joins TRBV5-1 and TRBJ2-5; 8 bases fit TRBD1. The CDR3 covers 14 residues. Germline values: CDR1 SGHRS, CDR2 YFSETQ. The V gene end was trimmed by 4 bases and the J gene end by 5 bases; junction bases not matched to a gene: 7. The CDR3 sequence: CASSGRQGRETQYF. CDR3 nucleotide sequence: TGCGCCAGCAGCGGGCGACAGGGGAGGGAGACCCAGTACTTC. The complete variable domain, with remaining parts taken from reference TRBV5-1 and TRBJ2-5, reads KAGVTQTPRYLIKTRGQQVTLSCSPISGHRSVSWYQQTPGQGLQFLFEYFSETQRNKGNFPGRFSGRQFSNSRSEMNVSTLELGDSALYLCASSGRQGRETQYFGPGTRLLVL.

This clone occurred once. The genes are TRBV6-5 and TRBJ2-7; the match to TRBD1 covers 7 bases. Trimming took 7 bases from V and 1 from J; bases not matched to a gene: 10. The CDR3 totals 15 residues. Germline V CDR1 and CDR2: MNHEY, SVGAGI. Here the CDR3 DNA reads TGTGCCAGCATCCCCCGAAAGGGGGCGTCCTACGAGCAGTACTTC. Protein sequence: CASIPRKGASYEQYF.

J is TRBJ1-2 and V is TRBV7-9; D remains unclear. Germline V CDR1 and CDR2: SEHNR, FQNEAQ (reference sequence). This CDR3 comprises 12 residues. Trimming removed 4 bases from V and 6 bases from J, with 9 bases in between. CDR3 loop: CASSSPLDGYTF. CDR3 DNA: TGTGCCAGCAGCTCGCCCCTAGATGGCTACACCTTC.

The rearrangement joins TRBV5-1 to TRBJ1-4, with TRBD1 identical over 7 bases. The junction had 6 bases not matched to a gene; V was cut back by 8 bases and J by 5 bases. The germline gives CDR1 SGHRS, CDR2 YFSETQ. This CDR3 has 13 amino acids. The CDR3 DNA sequence: TGCGCCAGTCGGGACAGCGTAAATGAAAAACTGTTTTTT. It is translated as CASRDSVNEKLFF.